Below are 16 T cell receptor beta chains sequenced from a single sample in a study of blood T cell repertoires in COVID-19. The method was immunoSEQ multiplex PCR; TCRdb's version includes in-frame clones alone and lacks a portion of them. Counted here are 450,000 to 500,000 clones, 75% to 90% occurring once; the ten biggest clones make up 3.2%. Sequencing input: peripheral blood. These receptor sequences come from a human donor in a cohort sampled during active COVID-19.

This clone was found many times. V usage is TRBV11-3 and J usage is TRBJ1-3, with TRBD1 matching over 7 bases. Losses at the gene ends were 4 bases for V and 7 bases for J; bases not matched to a gene: 7. From germline, CDR1 is SGHNT and CDR2 YENEEA. CDR3 size: 14 residues. The CDR3 nucleotides are TGTGCCAGCAGCTCCGGACAGGATGGGAACACCATATATTTT. Amino acids: CASSSGQDGNTIYF.

V gene TRBV6-6 combines with J gene TRBJ2-7; D unresolved. From germline, CDR1 is MNHNY and CDR2 SVGAGI (reference sequence). CDR3 length: 14 residues. The V and J ends lost 6 bases and 6 bases respectively, with 18 bases between them. CDR3 sequence (DNA): TGTGCCAGCAGGCAGGCCCCCAGGTTCTCCGAGCAGTACTTC. Translated, it gives CASRQAPRFSEQYF.

The CDR3 DNA is TGTGCCATCAGAGACAGGGCGAACACTGAAGCTTTCTTT. Translating gives CAIRDRANTEAFF. The chain employs TRBV10-3 and TRBJ1-1; the match to TRBD1 covers 7 bases. J gave up 1 base and V 6 bases, and 2 bases lay outside the gene matches. The CDR3 covers 13 residues. Germline lookup yields CDR1 ENHRY and CDR2 SYGVKD.

V gene TRBV5-5 combines with J gene TRBJ2-7; perhaps TRBD1 as D (5 bases). The V and J ends lost 1 base and 9 bases respectively, with 20 bases between them. Germline V CDR1 and CDR2: SGHKS, YYEKEE (reference sequence). The CDR3 has 15 amino acids. CDR3 in amino acids: CASSLMQGRGLGQYF. CDR3 in DNA: TGTGCCAGCAGCTTGATGCAGGGAAGGGGTTTAGGGCAGTACTTC.

The chain has TRBV28 and TRBJ2-1; 7 positions match TRBD2. Germline V lookup: CDR1 MDHEN, CDR2 SYDVKM. V trimming: 5 bases; J trimming: 0 bases; junction bases outside the gene matches: 7. The CDR3 sequence is 16 residues long. The CDR3 DNA sequence: TGTGCCAGCAGTAGGGAGGGGATGGGCTCCTACAATGAGCAGTTCTTC. Encoded protein: CASSREGMGSYNEQFF.

The gene calls are TRBV3-1 (or the pseudogene TRBV3-2) and TRBJ2-2; D might be TRBD2 (5 bases). Germline V gene sequence: CDR1 LGHDT, CDR2 YNNKEL (reference sequence). The CDR3 is 14 amino acids. With 4 bases removed from V and 8 bases from J, the gap between germline ends came to 14 bases. CDR3 in DNA: TGTGCCAGCAGCCGGCCACGGAGGACGGGGGAGCTGTTTTTT. Translated: CASSRPRRTGELFF.

The chain employs TRBV5-1 and TRBJ1-4; TRBD1 aligns across 7 bases. Germline CDR1 and CDR2: SGHRS and YFSETQ. After removal of 6 bases from V and 5 bases from J, the junction contained 4 bases not matched to a gene. This CDR3 spans 13 amino acids. The CDR3 is CASTPTGNEKLFF. The CDR3 DNA sequence: TGCGCCAGCACCCCGACAGGGAATGAAAAACTGTTTTTT. Full variable domain (missing parts from reference TRBV5-1 and TRBJ1-4): KAGVTQTPRYLIKTRGQQVTLSCSPISGHRSVSWYQQTPGQGLQFLFEYFSETQRNKGNFPGRFSGRQFSNSRSEMNVSTLELGDSALYLCASTPTGNEKLFFGSGTQLSVL.

The chain combines TRBV7-2 with TRBJ2-5; a possible D gene is TRBD2 (6 bases). The CDR3 spans 16 residues. Trimming removed 2 bases at V and 5 bases at J, with 18 bases between. The germline V gene encodes CDR1 SGHTA and CDR2 FQGNSA. This CDR3 reads CASSLKLASGLETQYF. CDR3 nucleotide sequence: TGTGCCAGCAGCTTAAAACTAGCATCTGGTTTGGAGACCCAGTACTTC. Using reference TRBV7-2 and TRBJ2-5 for the parts outside the CDR3, the full variable domain is GAGVSQSPSNKVTEKGKDVELRCDPISGHTALYWYRQSLGQGLEFLIYFQGNSAPDKSGLPSDRFSAERTGGSVSTLTIQRTQQEDSAVYLCASSLKLASGLETQYFGPGTRLLVL.

The chain links TRBV18 to TRBJ2-1, with 7 bases matching TRBD2. CDR3 length: 14 amino acids. Germline V CDR1 and CDR2: KGHSH, LQKENI. V was pared by 6 bases and J by 5 bases, with 7 bases of the junction left unmatched. CDR3 protein: CASSGPSGDNEQFF. CDR3 sequence (DNA): TGTGCCAGCTCGGGGCCTAGCGGAGACAATGAGCAGTTCTTC.

The V call is TRBV18, the J call TRBJ2-3; 7 bases agree with TRBD1. From germline, CDR1 is KGHSH and CDR2 LQKENI. This CDR3 spans 15 amino acids. Trimming cost V 5 bases and J 3 bases; bases outside gene matches: 8. The CDR3 coding sequence is TGTGCCAGCTCAACCCTACAGGGGAGTACAGATACGCAGTATTTT. Protein product: CASSTLQGSTDTQYF.

The chain is built from TRBV4-3 and TRBJ1-1; 7 bases fit TRBD1. Germline V CDR1 and CDR2: LGHNA, YSLEER. The V and J ends lost 3 bases and 5 bases, in that order; junction bases with no gene match: 6. The CDR3 runs to 14 residues. CDR3 in amino acids: CASSHETGSTEAFF. The CDR3 DNA follows: TGCGCCAGCAGCCACGAGACAGGGAGTACTGAAGCTTTCTTT.

J is TRBJ1-5 and V is TRBV6-5; the match to TRBD1 covers 7 bases. V lost 5 bases, J lost 2 bases, and 3 bases stayed unmatched. The CDR3 sequence is 14 residues long. The germline gives CDR1 MNHEY, CDR2 SVGAGI. CDR3 residues: CASSHRGGNQPQHF. CDR3 coding DNA: TGTGCCAGCAGTCACAGGGGAGGCAATCAGCCCCAGCATTTT.

The genes are TRBV28 and TRBJ2-7, with 7 bases aligning to TRBD1. Losses at the gene ends were 5 bases for V and 13 bases for J; bases not matched to a gene: 8. Germline V gene data show CDR1 as MDHEN and CDR2 as SYDVKM. CDR3 length: 11 amino acids. The CDR3 spells CASSPSRGRYF. In DNA form, the CDR3 reads TGTGCCAGCAGTCCTTCGAGGGGGCGATACTTC.

Regarding this clone: Other nucleotide sequences in the sample specify the same CDR3. The V call is TRBV15, the J call TRBJ2-6; tentative D call: TRBD1 (5 bases). CDR3 length equals 15 residues. CDR1 LNHNV and CDR2 YYDKDF come from the germline V gene (reference sequence). Trimming took 0 bases from V and 4 from J, leaving 7 bases between them. CDR3 sequence (DNA): TGTGCCACCAGCAGAGACAGGGCCGGGGCCAACGTCCTGACTTTC. It is translated as CATSRDRAGANVLTF.

Here the CDR3 DNA reads TGTGCCAGCAGTTCCGCCGGGACAGGGCGTAGGGGCACTGAAGCTTTCTTT. Protein product: CASSSAGTGRRGTEAFF. This chain links TRBV28 with TRBJ1-1; 9 bases line up with TRBD1. The germline gives CDR1 MDHEN, CDR2 SYDVKM. Trimming removed 4 bases from V and 4 bases from J; junction bases left unmatched: 13. This CDR3 comprises 17 residues.

This clone was recorded a few times. The chain is built from TRBV6-2 or TRBV6-3 and TRBJ2-3; D uncertain. With 5 bases removed from V and 2 bases from J, the gap between germline ends came to 11 bases. The germline gives CDR1 MNHEY, CDR2 SVGEGT. The CDR3 has 14 residues. In DNA, the CDR3 is TGTGCCAGCAGTCCCCTCTTCTACACAGATACGCAGTATTTT. Translation: CASSPLFYTDTQYF.